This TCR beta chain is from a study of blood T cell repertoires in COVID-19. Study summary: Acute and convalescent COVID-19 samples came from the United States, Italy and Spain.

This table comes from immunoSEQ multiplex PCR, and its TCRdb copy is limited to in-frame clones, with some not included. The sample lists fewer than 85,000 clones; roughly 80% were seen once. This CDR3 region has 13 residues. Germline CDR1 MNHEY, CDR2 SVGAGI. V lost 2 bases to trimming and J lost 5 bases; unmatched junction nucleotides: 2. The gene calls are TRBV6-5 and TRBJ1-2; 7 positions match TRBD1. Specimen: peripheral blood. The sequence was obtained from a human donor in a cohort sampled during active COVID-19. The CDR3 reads CASSYDRAYGYTF. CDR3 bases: TGTGCCAGCAGTTACGACAGGGCTTATGGCTACACCTTC.